This TCR beta chain was sequenced during a study of T-cell memory formation after mild COVID-19 (dated by TCRdb to about 2021). With respect to the entire study: Most TCR sequence clusters were specific to one of the two donors. In a couple of donors, T-cell clones that expanded and contracted after mild COVID-19 were tracked by sequencing TCRalpha and TCRbeta repertoires over time. Two young, previously healthy adult volunteers made up the cohort, one male and one female. On the study overall, not on this receptor specifically: Clones contracting from day 15 to 85 had balanced CD4/CD8 phenotypes, while a second wave expanding from day 15 to 37 was biased towards CD4+. Only two mild cases were covered by the study, and larger cohorts that include severe cases with pre-infection samples were considered necessary. Whether the second-wave clones peaking on day 37 were SARS-CoV-2 specific was not confirmed. Contracting CD4+ clones were found mainly in CM and EM memory subsets, while CD8+ clones were enriched in EMRA. Some responding clones were detected in pre-infection memory, which suggested that pre-existing cross-reactive memory T cells had joined the SARS-CoV-2 response.

Regarding this clonotype: Its recognized antigen is unknown. The sample holds no much larger clone one base away, and base qualities are not on file.

The CDR3 starts with the cysteine, ends with the phenylalanine, and has 18 residues. Only the CDR3 DNA stays, 54 bases, in frame from base 1. Trimming at the junction amounts to 3 bases on V and 5 bases on J, and the germline ends lie 26 bases apart. Reading the germline V gene (reference sequence) gives CDR1 MNHEY and CDR2 SMNVEV. PBMCs were isolated by Ficoll-Paque density gradient centrifugation. Instrument used: Illumina NovaSeq 6000. TCRalpha and TCRbeta cDNA libraries were built by 5'RACE with constant-segment primers, adding sample barcodes and unique molecular identifiers. Trizol reagent was used to extract RNA from every sample. Amplification of the libraries took two PCR steps, and the second step added a second sample barcode plus Illumina TruSeq adapters. Sequencing of libraries was performed on an Illumina NovaSeq with 2 x 150 bp paired-end reads. The authors' analysis ran thus. The reads were demultiplexed and collapsed into UMI-guided consensus sequences using migec v1.2.7. Using mixcr v2.1.11, the UMI consensuses were aligned to TRA and TRB V and J templates and assembled into clonotypes. Expanded or contracted clonotypes were those called significant by both edgeR and NoisET, with noise models trained on biological replicates. For edgeR calls, a false discovery rate-adjusted p below 0.01 and a log2 fold-change threshold of 1 were applied. PCA with hierarchical clustering of max-normalized trajectories of the 1000 most abundant clonotypes was used as exploratory dynamics analysis. Separately sequenced CD4+ and CD8+ repertoires were used to assign a CD4 or CD8 phenotype to each responding clone. TCRdb cleaned the public reads at Q25 with fastp, built clones with MiXCR and kept in-frame beta chains. Every distinct CDR3 protein forms one entry, paired with its most common genes and DNA. The V and J calls shown here were made by TCRdb, not taken from the authors' results. The sample profile shows about 320,000 distinct CDR3 sequences; 13% to 15% of them were found once. The ten largest account for roughly a fifth of the sample.

The TCR was taken from a man between 18 and 29 years old who had mild COVID-19 (a few samples of this study predate the infection). The sample titles of this study are shuffled in the database, so cell type and time point are left out; the donor was told from shared clones. The specimen was PBMCs or a T cell subset sorted from them (not recorded which). This receptor chain uses TRBV27 and TRBJ2-7, with the D gene not confidently named. DNA sequence: TGTGCCAGCAGTTTCGGCAGGACCCTTAGGGATGGGTCTCACGAGCAGTACTTC. Translated, it reads CASSFGRTLRDGSHEQYF.